This T cell receptor beta chain was recorded in a study of cytomegalovirus exposure and HLA in healthy donors. In this sample, this clone turned up a few times. V gave up 5 bases and J gave up 3 bases, with 13 bases separating them. Germline CDR1 reads SGHTA; CDR2 reads FQGNSA. The CDR3 loop spans 14 amino acids. TCRdb's copy holds only in-frame clones and misses some; the assay was immunoSEQ multiplex PCR. The data contain about 330,000 clones, around 86% of them singletons. The sequence was obtained from a woman aged 18 to 35 in good health and CMV-seronegative. J is TRBJ1-2 and V is TRBV7-2; the D gene is possibly TRBD1 (6 bases). The material sequenced was PBMCs. CDR3 protein: CASSPEGGYYGYTF. CDR3 nucleotides: TGTGCCAGCAGCCCCGAGGGGGGGTACTATGGCTACACCTTC. The entire variable domain, with the rest obtained from reference TRBV7-2 and TRBJ1-2, is as follows: GAGVSQSPSNKVTEKGKDVELRCDPISGHTALYWYRQSLGQGLEFLIYFQGNSAPDKSGLPSDRFSAERTGGSVSTLTIQRTQQEDSAVYLCASSPEGGYYGYTFGSGTRLTVV.